A selection of T cell receptor beta chains follows, all from one sample in a study of T cells after yellow fever vaccination. In TCRdb, the 5' RACE reads were re-called with MiXCR into one record per CDR3 protein. The table has about 320,000 distinct CDR3 sequences, approximately 11% seen once. The sequenced sample was CD4+ T cells sorted from PBMCs, obtained 45 days after the yellow fever booster vaccination. Source of these receptors: a man aged 18-30 years who received the YFV17D yellow fever vaccine. Both conserved end residues are part of each CDR3. A D gene is named only where the DNA matches it firmly. Not all rows give a size; the values are once, few, many and, for expanded clones, a class.

abundance,len,j_gene,d_gene,v_gene,CDR3aa,CDR3nt
few,15,TRBJ1-6,.,TRBV5-4,CASSLIDGGRSPLHF,TGTGCCAGCAGCTTGATTGATGGGGGGCGGTCACCCCTCCACTTT
few,14,TRBJ2-1,.,TRBV4-1,CASSQGTYYNEQFF,TGCGCCAGCAGCCAAGGGACTTACTACAATGAGCAGTTCTTC
few,14,TRBJ2-6,.,TRBV6-5,CASKGTPGANVLTF,TGTGCCAGCAAAGGAACGCCTGGGGCCAACGTCCTGACTTTC
.,17,TRBJ2-2,.,TRBV4-2,CASSQDRPGLNTGELFF,TGTGCCAGCAGCCAAGACAGACCGGGACTTAACACCGGGGAGCTGTTTTTT
.,14,TRBJ2-5,TRBD2,TRBV4-2,CASRGLAAGETQYF,TGTGCCAGCAGAGGACTAGCGGCCGGGGAGACCCAGTACTTC
.,15,TRBJ1-2,TRBD1,TRBV18,CASSPPVVQGAGYTF,TGTGCCAGCTCACCACCGGTGGTCCAGGGGGCTGGCTACACCTTC
few,16,TRBJ2-2,TRBD1,TRBV5-1,CASRRDRGALTGELFF,TGCGCCAGCAGACGTGACAGGGGCGCTTTAACCGGGGAGCTGTTTTTT
.,15,TRBJ1-1,TRBD1,TRBV6-5,CASSSHRQGSDEAFF,TGTGCCAGCAGTTCACATCGACAGGGATCAGATGAAGCTTTCTTT
few,20,TRBJ2-2,TRBD2,TRBV6-2/TRBV6-3,CASSSRPWTSGFMNTGELFF,TGTGCCAGCAGCTCACGACCGTGGACTAGCGGCTTCATGAACACCGGGGAGCTGTTTTTT
few,18,TRBJ1-1,.,TRBV6-2/TRBV6-3,CASSYEPGMAAKNTEAFF,TGTGCCAGCAGTTACGAACCCGGGATGGCGGCTAAGAACACTGAAGCTTTCTTT
.,15,TRBJ2-6,TRBD1,TRBV20-1,CSASRGRAGANVLTF,TGCAGTGCTAGCAGGGGGCGAGCTGGGGCCAACGTCCTGACTTTC
many,16,TRBJ2-5,.,TRBV5-5,CASSLVEQGGPQTQYF,TGTGCCAGCAGCTTAGTGGAACAGGGAGGTCCCCAGACCCAGTACTTC
few,14,TRBJ2-5,.,TRBV5-1,CASTSVGFQETQYF,TGCGCCAGCACCTCGGTGGGGTTCCAAGAGACCCAGTACTTC
few,15,TRBJ2-1,.,TRBV10-3,CAISEHGKTYNEQFF,TGTGCCATCAGTGAGCACGGGAAGACCTACAATGAGCAGTTCTTC
many,13,TRBJ2-3,TRBD2,TRBV12-3/TRBV12-4,CASSLGTSVPQYF,TGTGCCAGCAGTTTAGGGACTAGCGTTCCGCAGTATTTT
many,16,TRBJ2-5,TRBD2,TRBV7-2,CASSAGLAGGEETQYF,TGTGCCAGCAGCGCGGGACTAGCGGGGGGGGAAGAGACCCAGTACTTC
few,15,TRBJ2-5,.,TRBV7-9,CASSPRGREQETQYF,TGTGCCAGCAGCCCCCGGGGGCGAGAGCAAGAGACCCAGTACTTC
.,13,TRBJ1-2,.,TRBV3-1,CASSQELDYGYTF,TGTGCCAGCAGCCAAGAACTGGACTATGGCTACACCTTC
.,13,TRBJ2-1,.,TRBV12-3/TRBV12-4,CASSLVGENEQFF,TGTGCCAGCAGTTTAGTAGGGGAGAATGAGCAGTTCTTC
.,15,TRBJ2-7,.,TRBV6-6,CASSQRDGPSYEQYF,TGTGCCAGCAGTCAGAGGGACGGACCCTCCTACGAGCAGTACTTC
.,15,TRBJ1-1,.,TRBV5-1,CASSLLGASNTEAFF,TGCGCCAGCAGCCTATTAGGAGCTTCGAACACTGAAGCTTTCTTT
many,14,TRBJ1-1,.,TRBV7-9,CASSNNRDPRKAFF,TGTGCCAGCAGCAACAATAGGGACCCCCGCAAAGCTTTCTTT
.,14,TRBJ2-2,TRBD1,TRBV6-5,CASSMDRVAGELFF,TGTGCCAGCAGCATGGACAGGGTGGCCGGGGAGCTGTTTTTT
.,15,TRBJ2-5,TRBD2,TRBV5-1,CASSLLSGLQETQYF,TGCGCCAGCAGCTTGCTTAGCGGGCTCCAAGAGACCCAGTACTTC
.,14,TRBJ1-2,TRBD1,TRBV6-5,CASSTYLGTGGYTF,TGTGCCAGCAGTACCTACCTGGGGACAGGGGGCTACACCTTC
few,15,TRBJ2-5,.,TRBV3-1,CASSGGRTLQETQYF,TGTGCCAGCAGCGGGGGGCGGACGTTACAAGAGACCCAGTACTTC
few,16,TRBJ2-1,TRBD2,TRBV4-3,CASSQVVGTSLLEQFF,TGCGCCAGCAGCCAAGTTGTCGGGACTAGCCTTTTAGAGCAGTTCTTC
few,16,TRBJ1-4,.,TRBV4-1,CASSQPRRGHNEKLFF,TGCGCCAGCAGCCAGCCGAGGCGGGGCCATAATGAAAAACTGTTTTTT